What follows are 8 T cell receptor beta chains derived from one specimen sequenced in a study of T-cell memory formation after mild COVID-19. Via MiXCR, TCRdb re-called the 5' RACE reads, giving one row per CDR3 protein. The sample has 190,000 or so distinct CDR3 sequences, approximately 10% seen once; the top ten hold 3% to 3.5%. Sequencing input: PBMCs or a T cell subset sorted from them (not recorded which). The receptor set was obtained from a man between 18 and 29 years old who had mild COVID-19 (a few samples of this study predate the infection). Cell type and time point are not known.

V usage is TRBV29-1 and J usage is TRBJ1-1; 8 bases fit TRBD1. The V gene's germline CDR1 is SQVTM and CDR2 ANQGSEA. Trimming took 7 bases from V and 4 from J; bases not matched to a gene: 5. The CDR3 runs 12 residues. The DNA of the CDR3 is TGCAGCGGGAGACAGGGGAGCACTGAAGCTTTCTTT. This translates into CSGRQGSTEAFF. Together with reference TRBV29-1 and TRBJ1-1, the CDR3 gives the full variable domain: SAVISQKPSRDICQRGTSLTIQCQVDSQVTMMFWYRQQPGQSLTLIATANQGSEATYESGFVIDKFPISRPNLTFSTLTVSNMSPEDSSIYLCSGRQGSTEAFFGQGTRLTVV.

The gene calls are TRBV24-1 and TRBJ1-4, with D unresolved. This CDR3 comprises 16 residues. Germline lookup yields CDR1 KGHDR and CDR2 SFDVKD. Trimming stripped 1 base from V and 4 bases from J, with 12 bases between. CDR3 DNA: TGTGCCACCAGTGATTTTTTCCAGACGATTAATGAAAAACTGTTTTTT. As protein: CATSDFFQTINEKLFF.

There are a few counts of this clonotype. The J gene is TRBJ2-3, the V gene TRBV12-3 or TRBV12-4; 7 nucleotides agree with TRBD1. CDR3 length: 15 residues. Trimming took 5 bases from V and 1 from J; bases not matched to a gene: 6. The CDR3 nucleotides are TGTGCCAGCAGTGCCGACAGGGCGGGCACAGATACGCAGTATTTT. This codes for CASSADRAGTDTQYF.

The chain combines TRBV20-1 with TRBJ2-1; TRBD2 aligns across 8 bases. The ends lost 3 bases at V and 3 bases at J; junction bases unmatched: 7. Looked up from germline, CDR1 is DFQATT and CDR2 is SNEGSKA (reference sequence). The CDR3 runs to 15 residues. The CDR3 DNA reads TGCAGTGCTAGCGGGTCGAGCGGGGGCTACAATGAGCAGTTCTTC. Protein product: CSASGSSGGYNEQFF.

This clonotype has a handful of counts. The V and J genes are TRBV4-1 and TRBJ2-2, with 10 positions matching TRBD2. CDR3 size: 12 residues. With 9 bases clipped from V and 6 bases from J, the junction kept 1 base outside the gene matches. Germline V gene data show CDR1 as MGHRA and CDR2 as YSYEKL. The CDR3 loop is CASSGGSGELFF. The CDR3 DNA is TGCGCCAGTAGCGGGGGGTCCGGGGAGCTGTTTTTT.

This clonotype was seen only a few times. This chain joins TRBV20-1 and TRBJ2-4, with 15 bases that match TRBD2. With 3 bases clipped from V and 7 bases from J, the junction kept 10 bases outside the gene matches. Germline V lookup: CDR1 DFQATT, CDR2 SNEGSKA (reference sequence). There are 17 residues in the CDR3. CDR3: CSASPRRTSGGANIQYF. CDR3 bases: TGCAGTGCTAGTCCCCGCCGGACTAGCGGGGGGGCGAACATTCAGTACTTC.

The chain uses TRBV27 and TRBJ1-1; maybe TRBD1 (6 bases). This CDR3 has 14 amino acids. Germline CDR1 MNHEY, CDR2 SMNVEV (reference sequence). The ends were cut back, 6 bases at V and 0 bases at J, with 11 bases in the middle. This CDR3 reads CASSQRGVNTEAFF. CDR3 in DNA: TGTGCCAGCAGCCAAAGGGGGGTGAACACTGAAGCTTTCTTT.

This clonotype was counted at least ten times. The CDR3 here is CASSLGTQGETQYF. CDR3 coding DNA: TGTGCCAGCAGCTTAGGGACTCAGGGAGAGACCCAGTACTTC. This rearrangement joins TRBV7-8 to TRBJ2-5; D might be TRBD1 or TRBD2, each matching 5 bases. Germline CDR1 SGHVS, CDR2 FQNEAQ. CDR3 length equals 14 residues. Trimming shortened V by 1 base and J by 4 bases, and 10 bases separated the two germline ends.